A selection of T cell receptor beta chains follows, all from one sample in a study of T cell responses to AZD1222 COVID-19 vaccine. The table came from immunoSEQ multiplex PCR; TCRdb's copy has only in-frame clones and leaves some out. The repertoire holds approximately 100,000 clones, with roughly nine tenths as singletons. The source material was peripheral blood, sampled on day 0 of AZD1222 vaccination. The source of these receptors is an adult in good health. CDR3s include the opening cysteine and the closing phenylalanine or tryptophan. The D gene is left open where the match is weak. Clone size is shown for a subset of rows, as once, few, many or a class of expanded clone.

j_gene	v_gene	abundance	d_gene	CDR3aa	CDR3nt
TRBJ2-7	TRBV30	NA	TRBD1	CAWGTGGTYYEQYF	TGTGCCTGGGGCACAGGGGGGACCTACTACGAGCAGTACTTC
TRBJ2-7	TRBV5-1	NA	TRBD1	CASSPLPAINSGTGREQYF	TGCGCCAGCAGCCCGCTCCCGGCGATAAACTCCGGGACAGGGCGAGAGCAGTACTTC
TRBJ2-3	TRBV6-5	NA	TRBD2	CAGREGGPGDTQYF	TGTGCGGGTAGGGAGGGAGGGCCCGGAGATACGCAGTATTTT
TRBJ1-2	TRBV6-4	NA	NA	CASSDGRRGSYGYTF	TGTGCCAGCAGTGACGGTAGAAGGGGCAGCTATGGCTACACCTTC
TRBJ1-2	TRBV4-1	NA	NA	CASSQPRSRGGYTF	TGCGCCAGCAGCCAACCTAGGTCAAGGGGTGGCTACACCTTC
TRBJ2-2	TRBV7-7	NA	NA	CASSLGQRTGELFF	TGTGCTAGCAGCTTAGGCCAGCGCACCGGGGAGCTGTTTTTT
TRBJ1-1	TRBV5-4	NA	NA	CASSPGQTEAFF	TGTGCCAGCAGCCCCGGACAGACTGAAGCTTTCTTT
TRBJ2-7	TRBV30	NA	NA	CAWSIRLEQYF	TGTGCCTGGAGTATAAGACTCGAGCAGTACTTC
TRBJ2-4	TRBV12-3/TRBV12-4	NA	NA	CASSPHTQNIQYF	TGTGCCAGCAGTCCCCACACCCAAAACATTCAGTACTTC
TRBJ2-7	TRBV7-9	NA	NA	CASSLGQGRNEQYF	TGTGCCAGCAGCTTAGGGCAGGGTAGAAATGAGCAGTACTTC
TRBJ1-4	TRBV7-9	NA	NA	CASSFTNEKLFF	TGTGCCAGCAGCTTCACTAATGAAAAACTGTTTTTT
TRBJ2-3	TRBV29-1	NA	NA	CSVVEQMRADTQYF	TGCAGCGTTGTAGAACAGATGAGGGCAGATACGCAGTATTTT
TRBJ2-1	TRBV20-1	NA	NA	CLPSGNNEQFF	TGCTTGCCGTCGGGGAACAATGAGCAGTTCTTC
TRBJ1-3	TRBV5-5	NA	NA	CASSRGNTIYF	TGTGCCAGCAGCCGAGGAAACACCATATATTTT
TRBJ1-2	TRBV19	NA	TRBD1	CASSIDRGRRGYTF	TGTGCCAGTAGTATTGACAGGGGCCGTCGTGGCTACACCTTC
TRBJ1-1	TRBV19	NA	NA	CASSQRGTTEAFF	TGTGCCAGTAGTCAGCGAGGGACCACTGAAGCTTTCTTT
TRBJ1-2	TRBV7-2	NA	NA	CASSLGAVRLDDYTF	TGTGCCAGCAGCTTAGGTGCGGTGAGGTTAGATGACTACACCTTC
TRBJ2-1	TRBV27	NA	NA	CASSSDYNEQFF	TGTGCCAGCAGCTCGGACTACAATGAGCAGTTCTTC
TRBJ1-1	TRBV18	once	NA	CASSPSENTEAFF	TGTGCCAGCTCACCTTCTGAGAACACTGAAGCTTTCTTT
TRBJ1-5	TRBV5-6	NA	NA	CASSYDRRSPRAQHF	TGTGCCAGCAGCTACGACAGGCGCTCTCCTAGGGCCCAGCATTTT
TRBJ2-3	TRBV5-1	NA	TRBD1	CASSLAGQRSTDTQYF	TGCGCCAGCAGCTTGGCGGGACAGAGATCCACAGATACGCAGTATTTT
TRBJ1-5	TRBV6-5	NA	NA	CASIRRADQPQHF	TGTGCCAGCATCCGCAGGGCCGATCAGCCCCAGCATTTT